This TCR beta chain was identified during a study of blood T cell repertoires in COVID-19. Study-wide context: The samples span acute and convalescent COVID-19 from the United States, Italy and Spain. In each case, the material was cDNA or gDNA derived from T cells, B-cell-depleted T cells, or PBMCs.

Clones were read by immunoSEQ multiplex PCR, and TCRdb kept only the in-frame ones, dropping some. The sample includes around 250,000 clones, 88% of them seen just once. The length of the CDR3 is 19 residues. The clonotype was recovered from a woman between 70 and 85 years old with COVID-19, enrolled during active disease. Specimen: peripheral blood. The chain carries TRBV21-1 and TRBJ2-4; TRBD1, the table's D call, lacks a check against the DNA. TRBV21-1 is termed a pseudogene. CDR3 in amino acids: CASSKIRDRDLRAKNIQYF. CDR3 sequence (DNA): TGTGCCAGCAGCAAGATCCGGGACAGGGATTTACGGGCGAAAAACATTCAGTACTTC.